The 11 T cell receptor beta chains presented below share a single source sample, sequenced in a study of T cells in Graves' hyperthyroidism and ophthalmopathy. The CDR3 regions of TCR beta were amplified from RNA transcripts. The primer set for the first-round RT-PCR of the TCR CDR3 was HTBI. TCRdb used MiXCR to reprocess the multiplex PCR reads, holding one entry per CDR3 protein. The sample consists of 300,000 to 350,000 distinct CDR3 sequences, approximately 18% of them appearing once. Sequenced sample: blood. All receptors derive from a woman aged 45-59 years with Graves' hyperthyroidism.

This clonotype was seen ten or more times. CDR3 nucleotide sequence: TGTGCCAGCAGTTCCGACAGGTGGGCTGAAGCTTTCTTT. Amino acids: CASSSDRWAEAFF. V usage is TRBV5-5 and J usage is TRBJ1-1; D possibly corresponds to TRBD1 (6 bases). CDR3 length: 13 residues. Germline loops: CDR1 SGHKS, CDR2 YYEKEE (reference sequence). Between the trimmed V and J ends, which lost 5 bases and 6 bases, there was a span of 14 bases.

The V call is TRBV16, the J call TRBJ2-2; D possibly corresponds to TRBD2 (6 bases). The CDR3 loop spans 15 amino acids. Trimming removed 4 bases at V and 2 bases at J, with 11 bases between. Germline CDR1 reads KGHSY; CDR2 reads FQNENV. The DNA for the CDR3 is TGTGCCAGCAGCCTTTATAGCGGCAACACCGGGGAGCTGTTTTTT. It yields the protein CASSLYSGNTGELFF. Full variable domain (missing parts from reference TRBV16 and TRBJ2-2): GEEVAQTPKHLVRGEGQKAKLYCAPIKGHSYVFWYQQVLKNEFKFLISFQNENVFDETGMPKERFSAKCLPNSPCSLEIQATKLEDSAVYFCASSLYSGNTGELFFGEGSRLTVL.

CDR3 in amino acids: CASSDWEGDTGYTF. CDR3 coding DNA: TGTGCCAGCAGTGATTGGGAGGGAGATACTGGCTACACCTTC. The chain joins TRBV2 to TRBJ1-2, with unresolved D. Germline assignment: CDR1 SNHLY and CDR2 FYNNEI. V dropped 3 bases and J dropped 7 bases, with 15 bases sitting between them. The CDR3 contains 14 residues.

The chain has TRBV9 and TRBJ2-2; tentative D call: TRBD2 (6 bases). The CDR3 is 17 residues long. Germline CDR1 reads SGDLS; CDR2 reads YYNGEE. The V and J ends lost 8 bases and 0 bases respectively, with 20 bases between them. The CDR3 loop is CASGGGGTLANTGELFF. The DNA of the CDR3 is TGTGCCAGTGGGGGTGGCGGGACTCTCGCGAACACCGGGGAGCTGTTTTTT.

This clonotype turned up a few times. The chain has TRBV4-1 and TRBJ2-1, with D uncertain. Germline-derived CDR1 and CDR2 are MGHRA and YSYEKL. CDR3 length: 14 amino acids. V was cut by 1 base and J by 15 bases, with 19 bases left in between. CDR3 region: CASSQGDDASPRFF. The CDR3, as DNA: TGCGCCAGCAGCCAAGGAGACGACGCATCCCCCCGGTTCTTC.

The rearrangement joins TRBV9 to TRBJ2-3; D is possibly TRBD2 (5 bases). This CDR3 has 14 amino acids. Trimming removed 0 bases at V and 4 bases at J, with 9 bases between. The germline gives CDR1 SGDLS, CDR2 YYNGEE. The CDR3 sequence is CASSVAERPDTQYF. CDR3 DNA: TGTGCCAGCAGCGTAGCGGAGCGGCCAGATACGCAGTATTTT.

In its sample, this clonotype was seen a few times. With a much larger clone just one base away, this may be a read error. The CDR3 DNA reads TGTGCCAGCAGCGTAGAAGGCGGGGAGCTGTTTTTT. Encoded protein: CASSVEGGELFF. V is TRBV9 and J is TRBJ2-2; D is undetermined. The V gene's germline CDR1 is SGDLS and CDR2 YYNGEE. The V end lost 0 bases, the J end lost 7 bases, and 4 bases lay between the germline ends. This CDR3 has 12 residues.

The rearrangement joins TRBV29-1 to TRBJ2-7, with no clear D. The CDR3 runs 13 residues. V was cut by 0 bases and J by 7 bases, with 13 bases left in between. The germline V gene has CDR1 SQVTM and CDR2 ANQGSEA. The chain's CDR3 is CSVEESGYEEQYF. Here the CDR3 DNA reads TGCAGCGTTGAAGAATCCGGGTACGAAGAGCAGTACTTC.

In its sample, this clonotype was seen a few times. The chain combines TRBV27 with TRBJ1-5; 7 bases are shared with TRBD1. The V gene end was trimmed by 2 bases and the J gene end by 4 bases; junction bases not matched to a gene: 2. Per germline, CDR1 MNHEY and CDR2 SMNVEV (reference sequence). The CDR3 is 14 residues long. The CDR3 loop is CASSLNRGNQPQHF. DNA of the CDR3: TGTGCCAGCAGTTTAAACAGGGGAAATCAGCCCCAGCATTTT.

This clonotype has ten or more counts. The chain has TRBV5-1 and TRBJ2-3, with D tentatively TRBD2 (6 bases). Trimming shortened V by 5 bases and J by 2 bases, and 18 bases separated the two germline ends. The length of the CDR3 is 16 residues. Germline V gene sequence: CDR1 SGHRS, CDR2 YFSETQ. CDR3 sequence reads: CASRVGPGRYTDTQYF. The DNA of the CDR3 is TGCGCCAGCAGAGTCGGACCCGGGAGATACACAGATACGCAGTATTTT.

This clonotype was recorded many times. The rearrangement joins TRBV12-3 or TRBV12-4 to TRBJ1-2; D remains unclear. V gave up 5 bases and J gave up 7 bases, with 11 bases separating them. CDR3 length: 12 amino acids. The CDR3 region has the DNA TGTGCCAGCAGTCCCGATTTGGGTGGCTACACCTTC. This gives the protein CASSPDLGGYTF.